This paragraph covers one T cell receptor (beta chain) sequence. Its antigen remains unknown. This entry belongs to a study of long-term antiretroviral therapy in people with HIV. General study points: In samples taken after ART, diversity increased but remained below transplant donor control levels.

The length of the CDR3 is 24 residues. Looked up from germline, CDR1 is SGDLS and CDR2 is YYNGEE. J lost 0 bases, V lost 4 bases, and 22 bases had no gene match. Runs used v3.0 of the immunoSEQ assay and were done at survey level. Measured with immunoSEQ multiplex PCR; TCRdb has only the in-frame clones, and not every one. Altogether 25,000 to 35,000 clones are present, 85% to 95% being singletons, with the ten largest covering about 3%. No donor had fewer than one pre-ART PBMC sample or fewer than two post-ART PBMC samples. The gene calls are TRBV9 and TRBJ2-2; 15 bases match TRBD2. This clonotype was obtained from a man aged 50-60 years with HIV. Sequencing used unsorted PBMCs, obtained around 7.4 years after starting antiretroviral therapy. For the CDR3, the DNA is TGTGCCAGCAGCTCGCCTTTCGGGGCGCATGGACTAGCGGGGGGGTTCGCGAACACCGGGGAGCTGTTTTTT. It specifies CASSSPFGAHGLAGGFANTGELFF.